A selection of T cell receptor beta chains follows, all from one sample in a study of Tregs in tolerant kidney transplant recipients. Their antigen targets remain unknown. Profiled with immunoSEQ multiplex PCR; TCRdb holds only in-frame clones, not every one. The repertoire holds 15,000 to 20,000 clones, over 50% seen once, with around 3.5% in the top ten. Material for sequencing was Tregs from blood cultured with allogeneic cells. The receptor source for this set is a human donor in good health. Both conserved end residues are part of each CDR3. Fields, in order: J gene, V gene, CDR3 length, clone size, CDR3 protein. The listing skips clone size in some rows; elsewhere it reads once, few, many or a size class.

TRBJ1-1,TRBV10-3,13,.,CAISQTENTEAFF
TRBJ2-6,TRBV4-2,18,medium-sized,CASSPTGTGAGGANVLTF
TRBJ2-7,TRBV2,15,.,CASSASSGSPYEQYF
TRBJ1-6,TRBV19,15,few,CASSIFARANSPLHF
TRBJ2-5,TRBV4-1,15,few,CASSQRDFMEETQYF
TRBJ2-1,TRBV6-1,15,.,CASQRKTLDYNEQFF
TRBJ1-4,TRBV9,15,.,CASSVDPGGFEKLFF
TRBJ1-1,TRBV6-1,13,.,CASSRVVNTEAFF
TRBJ2-5,TRBV7-6,13,.,CASSLEASGTQYF
TRBJ2-7,TRBV5-4,17,medium-sized,CASSRRPLAGGIHEQYF
TRBJ1-5,TRBV15,14,.,CATSRVRVDQPQHF
TRBJ2-7,TRBV27,15,.,CANTQRGGLSYEQYF
TRBJ1-2,TRBV7-2,16,.,CASSFTSGTGSYGYTF
TRBJ2-3,TRBV5-1,15,.,CASSLDGRVTDTQYF
TRBJ1-1,TRBV7-2,13,.,CASSFGGVTEAFF
TRBJ2-1,TRBV11-3,16,few,CASSSRTSGGFEEQFF
TRBJ2-5,TRBV4-1,13,.,CASSHRAGETQYF
TRBJ2-3,TRBV2,15,many,CASSVAPRGTDTQYF
TRBJ2-2,TRBV7-2,15,.,CASSLEQGSGGELFF
TRBJ1-5,TRBV7-2,14,.,CASSLTGGSQPQHF
TRBJ1-1,TRBV5-4,14,.,CASSPQMTSTEAFF
TRBJ2-7,TRBV11-3,17,.,CASSLGTGGEVSYEQYF
TRBJ2-4,TRBV2,13,few,CASKGQGSNIQYF
TRBJ2-1,TRBV6-5,13,.,CASSYRTSNEQFF
TRBJ2-2,TRBV7-9,16,.,CASSLGLGPNTGELFF
TRBJ2-7,TRBV28,10,.,CASRSGEQYF
TRBJ2-5,TRBV5-6,11,.,CASGLEETQYF
TRBJ2-2,TRBV19,13,.,CASRAGLPGELFF
TRBJ1-6,TRBV6-1,11,.,CASSVRSPLHF
TRBJ2-3,TRBV7-9,13,few,CASSLVGADTQYF
TRBJ2-3,TRBV2,12,.,CASSEGAETQYF
TRBJ2-3,TRBV6-5,11,.,CASSRADTQYF
TRBJ1-1,TRBV6-6,13,.,CASSYRSGTEAFF
TRBJ2-7,TRBV7-8,13,.,CASSLDRVYEQYF
TRBJ1-1,TRBV29-1,12,few,CSANRGNAEAFF
TRBJ1-3,TRBV18,13,.,CASSPGSGNTIYF
TRBJ1-2,TRBV19,14,.,CASRKGARDYGYTF
TRBJ2-1,TRBV15,15,.,CATSRDLVMWYEQFF
TRBJ1-6,TRBV7-2,18,.,CASSLVGRLLAYNSPLHF
TRBJ2-1,TRBV10-3,15,.,CAIRVGLGSYNEQFF
TRBJ1-3,TRBV19,18,few,CASSILGAARISGNTIYF
TRBJ1-1,TRBV13,18,.,CASSLTYSMTGGRPEAFF